The clone carrying this TCR beta chain was seen repeatedly, ten times or more. The antigen remains unidentified. V was pared by 10 bases and J by 6 bases, with 19 bases between. The length of the CDR3 is 14 residues. This sample is drawn from a study of response to subunit inactivated influenza vaccine. Study-wide points: The authors suggested that few new T cells are recruited per seasonal influenza vaccination.

TCRdb reprocessed the RT-PCR reads via MiXCR and lists one record per CDR3 protein. Seen here are some 800,000 distinct CDR3 sequences, about 20% observed once, and the top ten hold 10%. The TCR originated in a man aged 50-60 years who received an inactivated influenza vaccine. The source was PBMCs from blood, collected 4 to 6 days after vaccination. The gene calls are TRBV12-3 or TRBV12-4 and TRBJ2-1, with D tentatively TRBD2 (5 bases). Written as DNA, the CDR3 is TGTGCCATCACTCCTCCGGGAAAAGGCAATGAGCAGTTCTTC. As protein: CAITPPGKGNEQFF.